This record concerns one TCR beta chain sequence. What it binds is unknown. Its ends do not fully match the called genes, so a read error is possible. Per the germline V gene, CDR1 is SGHAT and CDR2 is FQNNGV. This CDR3 is 15 amino acids long. The sample comes from a study of tumor-infiltrating lymphocytes in primary liver carcinoma. Overall study context: The neoplasms were of stage T1-T3 N0M0, with dimensions of roughly 4.2 to 10 cm across.

Whole-study findings and limits: Because the samples were bulk unsorted, the study did not compare CD4+ and CD8+ repertoires. Tumor region pairs showed greater overlap than either tumor-adjacent or tumor-blood pairs did.

Total RNA amounting to approximately 460 ng was the source from which TCR beta cDNA was made with a constant-region primer. What produced the TCR beta libraries was three nested multiplex PCR rounds using slightly modified ARM-PCR. TRBV1-TRBV30 forward primers and a C-beta reverse primer were used in the first two PCR rounds, which each ran for nine to ten cycles. TCRdb fed the multiplex PCR reads into MiXCR, producing one record per CDR3 protein. The profile covers almost 200,000 distinct CDR3 sequences, with almost 65% appearing a single time and approximately 6.5% taken by the ten largest. The blood RNA (from unsorted whole blood) was obtained, and germline DNA was also extracted. Researchers reported drawing 3.5 to 5 milliliters of peripheral blood before surgery.

The V and J genes are TRBV11-2 and TRBJ2-5; D remains unclear. The sample comprised peripheral blood. The receptor was isolated from a woman aged 55-70 years with primary liver carcinoma and hepatitis B virus infection. The CDR3 loop reads CASSLRPVEQETRYF. The DNA of the CDR3 is TGTGCCAGCAGCTTAAGGCCAGTAGAACAAGAGACCCGGTACTTC. Variable domain in full (rest from reference TRBV11-2 and TRBJ2-5): EAGVAQSPRYKIIEKRQSVAFWCNPISGHATLYWYQQILGQGPKLLIQFQNNGVVDDSQLPKDRFSAERLKGVDSTLKIQPAKLEDSAVYLCASSLRPVEQETRYFGPGTRLLVL.